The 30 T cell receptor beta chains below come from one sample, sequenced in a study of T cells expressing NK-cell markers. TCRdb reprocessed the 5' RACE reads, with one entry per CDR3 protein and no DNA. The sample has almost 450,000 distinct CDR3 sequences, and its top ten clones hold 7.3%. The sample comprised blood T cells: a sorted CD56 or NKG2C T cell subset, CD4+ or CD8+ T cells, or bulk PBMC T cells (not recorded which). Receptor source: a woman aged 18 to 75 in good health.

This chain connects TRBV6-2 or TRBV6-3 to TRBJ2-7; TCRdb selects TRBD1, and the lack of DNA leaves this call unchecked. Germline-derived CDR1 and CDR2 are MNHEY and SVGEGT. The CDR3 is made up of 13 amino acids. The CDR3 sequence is CASSQGSTYEQYF.

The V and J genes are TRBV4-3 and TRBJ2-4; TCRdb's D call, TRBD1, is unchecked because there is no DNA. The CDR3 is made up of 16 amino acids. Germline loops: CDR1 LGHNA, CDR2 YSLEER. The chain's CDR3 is CASSQDMRGIGNIQYF.

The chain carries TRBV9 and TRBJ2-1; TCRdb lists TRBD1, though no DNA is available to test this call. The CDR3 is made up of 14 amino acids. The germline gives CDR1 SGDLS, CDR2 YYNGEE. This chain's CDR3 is CASSMDRGNNEQFF.

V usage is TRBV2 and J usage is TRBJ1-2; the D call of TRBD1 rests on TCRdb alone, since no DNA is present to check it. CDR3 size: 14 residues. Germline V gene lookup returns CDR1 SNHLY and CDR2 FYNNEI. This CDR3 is CASPGRPPNYGYTF.

The CDR3: CASSMRGSNEQFF. The chain links TRBV19 to TRBJ2-1; TCRdb designates TRBD2, a call that cannot be tested without DNA. The CDR3 has 13 residues. From germline, CDR1 is LNHDA and CDR2 SQIVND (reference sequence).

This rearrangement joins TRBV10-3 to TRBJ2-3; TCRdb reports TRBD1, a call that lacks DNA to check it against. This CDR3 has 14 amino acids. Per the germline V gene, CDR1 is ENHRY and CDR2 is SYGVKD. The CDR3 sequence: CAITRGSLTDTQYF.

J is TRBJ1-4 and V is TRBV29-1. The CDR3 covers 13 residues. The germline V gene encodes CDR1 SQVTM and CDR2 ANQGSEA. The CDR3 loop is CSVGGATNEKLFF.

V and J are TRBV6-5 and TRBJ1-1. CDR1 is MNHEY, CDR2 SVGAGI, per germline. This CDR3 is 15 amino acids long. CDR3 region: CASSYAGQLNTEAFF.

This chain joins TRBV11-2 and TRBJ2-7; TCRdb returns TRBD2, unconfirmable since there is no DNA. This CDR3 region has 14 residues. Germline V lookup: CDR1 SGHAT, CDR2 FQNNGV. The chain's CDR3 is CASSPSRSNYEQYF.

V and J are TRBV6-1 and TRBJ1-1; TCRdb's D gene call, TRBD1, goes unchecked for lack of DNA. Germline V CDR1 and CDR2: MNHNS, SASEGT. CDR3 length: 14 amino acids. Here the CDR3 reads CASKGPGLNTEAFF.

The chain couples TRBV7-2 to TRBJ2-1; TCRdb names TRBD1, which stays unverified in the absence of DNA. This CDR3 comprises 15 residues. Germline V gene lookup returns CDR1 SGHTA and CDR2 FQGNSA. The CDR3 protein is CASTPPGGYYNEQFF. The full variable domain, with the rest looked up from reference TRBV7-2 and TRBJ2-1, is GAGVSQSPSNKVTEKGKDVELRCDPISGHTALYWYRQSLGQGLEFLIYFQGNSAPDKSGLPSDRFSAERTGGSVSTLTIQRTQQEDSAVYLCASTPPGGYYNEQFFGPGTRLTVL.

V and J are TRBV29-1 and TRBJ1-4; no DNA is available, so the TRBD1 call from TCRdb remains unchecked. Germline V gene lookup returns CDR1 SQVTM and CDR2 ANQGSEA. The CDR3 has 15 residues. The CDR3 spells CSVVTGAATNEKLFF.

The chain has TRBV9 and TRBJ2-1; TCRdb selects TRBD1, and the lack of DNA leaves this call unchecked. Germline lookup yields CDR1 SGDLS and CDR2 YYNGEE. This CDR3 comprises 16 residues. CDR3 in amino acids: CASSAPDRGVYNEQFF.

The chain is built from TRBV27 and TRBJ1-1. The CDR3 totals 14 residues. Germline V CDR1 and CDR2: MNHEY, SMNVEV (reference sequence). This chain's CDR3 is CASYSGGLSTEAFF.

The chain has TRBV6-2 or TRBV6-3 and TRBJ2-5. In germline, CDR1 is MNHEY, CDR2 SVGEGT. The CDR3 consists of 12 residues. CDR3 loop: CASDMTHETQYF.

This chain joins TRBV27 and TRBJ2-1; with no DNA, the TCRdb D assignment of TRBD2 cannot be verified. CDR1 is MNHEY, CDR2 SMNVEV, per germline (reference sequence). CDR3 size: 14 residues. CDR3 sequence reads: CASKASGRDNEQFF.

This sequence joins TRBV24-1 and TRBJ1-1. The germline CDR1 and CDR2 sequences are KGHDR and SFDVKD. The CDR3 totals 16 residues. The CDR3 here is CATSDSGALGGTEAFF.

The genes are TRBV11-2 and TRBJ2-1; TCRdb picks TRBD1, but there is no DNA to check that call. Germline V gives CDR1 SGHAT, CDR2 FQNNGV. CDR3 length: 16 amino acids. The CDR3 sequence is CASSRLGGASYNEQFF. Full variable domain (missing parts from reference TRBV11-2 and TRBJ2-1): EAGVAQSPRYKIIEKRQSVAFWCNPISGHATLYWYQQILGQGPKLLIQFQNNGVVDDSQLPKDRFSAERLKGVDSTLKIQPAKLEDSAVYLCASSRLGGASYNEQFFGPGTRLTVL.

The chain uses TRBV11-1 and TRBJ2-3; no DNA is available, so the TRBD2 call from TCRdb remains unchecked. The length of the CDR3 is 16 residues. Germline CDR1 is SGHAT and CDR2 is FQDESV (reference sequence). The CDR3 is CASSSWTSAIGDTQYF.

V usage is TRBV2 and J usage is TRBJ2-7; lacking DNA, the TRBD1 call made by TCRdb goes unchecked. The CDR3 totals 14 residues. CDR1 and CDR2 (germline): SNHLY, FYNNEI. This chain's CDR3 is CASSAGTVSYEQYF.

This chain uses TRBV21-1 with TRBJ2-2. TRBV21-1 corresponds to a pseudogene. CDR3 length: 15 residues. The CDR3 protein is CASSKEAVNTGELFF.

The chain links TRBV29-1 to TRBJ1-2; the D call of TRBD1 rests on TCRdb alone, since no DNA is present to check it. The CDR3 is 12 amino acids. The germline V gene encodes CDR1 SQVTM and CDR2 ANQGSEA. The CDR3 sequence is CSVMGQSYGYTF.

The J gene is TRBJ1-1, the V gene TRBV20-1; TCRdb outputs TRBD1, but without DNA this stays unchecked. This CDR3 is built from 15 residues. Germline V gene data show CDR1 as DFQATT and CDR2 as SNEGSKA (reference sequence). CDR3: CSARDLGQGSTEAFF.

The CDR3 is CASRDWTGNTEAFF. This chain links TRBV12-3 or TRBV12-4 with TRBJ1-1; the TCRdb D gene call, TRBD1, has no DNA to confirm it. CDR3 length: 14 amino acids.

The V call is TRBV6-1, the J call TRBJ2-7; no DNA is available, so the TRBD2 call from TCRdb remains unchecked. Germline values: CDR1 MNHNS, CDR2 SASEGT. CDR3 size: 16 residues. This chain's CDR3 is CASSPVGGRAGYEQYF.

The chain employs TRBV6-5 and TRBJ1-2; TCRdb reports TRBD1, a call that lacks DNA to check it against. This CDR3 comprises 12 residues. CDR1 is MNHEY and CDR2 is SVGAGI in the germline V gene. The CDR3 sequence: CASSYPGYGYTF.

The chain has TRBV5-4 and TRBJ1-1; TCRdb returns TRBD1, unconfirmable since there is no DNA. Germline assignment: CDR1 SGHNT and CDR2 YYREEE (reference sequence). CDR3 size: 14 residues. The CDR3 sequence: CASGPQGETTEAFF.

The CDR3 sequence is CASSKGASYEQYF. The V and J genes are TRBV19 and TRBJ2-7. This CDR3 has 13 amino acids. Germline values: CDR1 LNHDA, CDR2 SQIVND (reference sequence).

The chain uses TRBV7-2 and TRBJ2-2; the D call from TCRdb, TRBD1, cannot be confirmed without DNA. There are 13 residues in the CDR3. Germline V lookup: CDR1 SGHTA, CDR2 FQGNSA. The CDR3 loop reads CASSLWGEGELFF.

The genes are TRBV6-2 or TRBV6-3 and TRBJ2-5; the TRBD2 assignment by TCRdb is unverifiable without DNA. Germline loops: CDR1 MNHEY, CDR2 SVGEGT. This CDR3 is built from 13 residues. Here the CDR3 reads CAVGGSVLETQYF.